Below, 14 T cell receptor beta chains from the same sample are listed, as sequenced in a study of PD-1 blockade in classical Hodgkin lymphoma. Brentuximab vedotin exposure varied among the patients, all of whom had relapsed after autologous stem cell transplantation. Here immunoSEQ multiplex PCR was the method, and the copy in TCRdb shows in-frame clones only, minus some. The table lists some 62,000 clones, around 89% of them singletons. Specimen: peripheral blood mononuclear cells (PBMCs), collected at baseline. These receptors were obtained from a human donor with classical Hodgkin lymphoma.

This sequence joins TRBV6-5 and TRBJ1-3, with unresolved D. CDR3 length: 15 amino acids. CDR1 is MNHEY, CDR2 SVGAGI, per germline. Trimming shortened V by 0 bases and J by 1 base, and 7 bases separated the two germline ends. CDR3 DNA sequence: TGTGCCAGCAGTTACTCGATAGGTTCTGGAAACACCATATATTTT. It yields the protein CASSYSIGSGNTIYF.

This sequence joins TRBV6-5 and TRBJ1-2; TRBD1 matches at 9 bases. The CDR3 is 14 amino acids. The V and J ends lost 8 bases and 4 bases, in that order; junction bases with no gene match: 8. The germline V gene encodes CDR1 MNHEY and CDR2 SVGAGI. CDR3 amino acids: CASGGTGSFYGYTF. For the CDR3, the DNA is TGTGCCAGCGGAGGGACAGGGAGTTTCTATGGCTACACCTTC.

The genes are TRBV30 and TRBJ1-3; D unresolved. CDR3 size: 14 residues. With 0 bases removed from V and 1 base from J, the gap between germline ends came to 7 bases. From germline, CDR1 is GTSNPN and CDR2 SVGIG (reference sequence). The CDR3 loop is CAWSVGNSGNTIYF. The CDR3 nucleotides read TGTGCCTGGAGTGTGGGCAATTCTGGAAACACCATATATTTT.

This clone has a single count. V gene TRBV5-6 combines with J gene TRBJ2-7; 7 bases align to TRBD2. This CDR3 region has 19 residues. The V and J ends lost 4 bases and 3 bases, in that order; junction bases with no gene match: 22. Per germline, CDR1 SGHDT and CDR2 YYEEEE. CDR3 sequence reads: CASSPTAWGSPLANYEQYF. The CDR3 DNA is TGTGCCAGCAGCCCGACAGCTTGGGGATCCCCACTAGCGAACTACGAGCAGTACTTC. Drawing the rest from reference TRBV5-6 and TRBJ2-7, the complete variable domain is DAGVTQSPTHLIKTRGQQVTLRCSPKSGHDTVSWYQQALGQGPQFIFQYYEEEERQRGNFPDRFSGHQFPNYSSELNVNALLLGDSALYLCASSPTAWGSPLANYEQYFGPGTRLTVT.

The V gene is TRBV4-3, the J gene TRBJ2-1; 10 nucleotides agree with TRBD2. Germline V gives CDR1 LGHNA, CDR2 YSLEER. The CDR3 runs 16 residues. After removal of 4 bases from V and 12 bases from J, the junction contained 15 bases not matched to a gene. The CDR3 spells CASSPSGAGGSLPQFF. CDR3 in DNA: TGCGCCAGCAGCCCGTCAGGAGCGGGGGGGAGCTTGCCGCAGTTCTTC.

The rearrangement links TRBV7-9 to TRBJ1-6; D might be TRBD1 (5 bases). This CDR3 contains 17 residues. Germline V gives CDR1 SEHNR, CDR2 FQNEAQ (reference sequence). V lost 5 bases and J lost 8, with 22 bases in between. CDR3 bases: TGTGCCAGCAGCCAGGGAAATCGGGAATGGGGGGATTCACCCCTCCACTTT. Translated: CASSQGNREWGDSPLHF.

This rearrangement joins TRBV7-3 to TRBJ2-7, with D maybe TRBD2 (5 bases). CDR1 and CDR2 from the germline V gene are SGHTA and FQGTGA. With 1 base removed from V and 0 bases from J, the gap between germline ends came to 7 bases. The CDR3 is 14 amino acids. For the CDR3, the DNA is TGTGCCAGCAGCTTAAGCCGGGGCTCCTACGAGCAGTACTTC. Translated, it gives CASSLSRGSYEQYF.

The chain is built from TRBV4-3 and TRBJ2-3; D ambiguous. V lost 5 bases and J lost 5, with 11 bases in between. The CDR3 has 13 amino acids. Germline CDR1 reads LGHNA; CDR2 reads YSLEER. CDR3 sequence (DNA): TGCGCCAGCAGCGACCCCCTGATAGATACGCAGTATTTT. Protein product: CASSDPLIDTQYF.

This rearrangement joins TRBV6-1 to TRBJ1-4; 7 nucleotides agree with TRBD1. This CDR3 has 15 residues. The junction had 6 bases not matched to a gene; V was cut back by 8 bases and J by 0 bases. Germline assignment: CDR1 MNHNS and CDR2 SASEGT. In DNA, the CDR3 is TGTGCCAGCTTGGGACAGCCTGCAACTAATGAAAAACTGTTTTTT. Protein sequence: CASLGQPATNEKLFF.

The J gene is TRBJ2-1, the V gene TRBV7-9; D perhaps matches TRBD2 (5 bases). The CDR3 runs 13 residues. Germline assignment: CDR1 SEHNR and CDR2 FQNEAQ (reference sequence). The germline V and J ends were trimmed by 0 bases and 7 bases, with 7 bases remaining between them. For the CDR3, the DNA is TGTGCCAGCAGCTTAGCGGGGAGAAATGAGCAGTTCTTC. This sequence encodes CASSLAGRNEQFF.

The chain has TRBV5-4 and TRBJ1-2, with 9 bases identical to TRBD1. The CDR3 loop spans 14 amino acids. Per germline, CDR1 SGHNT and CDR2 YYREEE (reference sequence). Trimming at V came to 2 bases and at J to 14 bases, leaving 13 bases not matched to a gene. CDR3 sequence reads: CASSFSGTGKSGTF. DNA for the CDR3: TGTGCCAGCAGCTTCTCCGGGACAGGGAAATCAGGGACCTTC. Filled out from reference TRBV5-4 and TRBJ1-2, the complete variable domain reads ETGVTQSPTHLIKTRGQQVTLRCSSQSGHNTVSWYQQALGQGPQFIFQYYREEENGRGNFPPRFSGLQFPNYSSELNVNALELDDSALYLCASSFSGTGKSGTFGSGTRLTVV.

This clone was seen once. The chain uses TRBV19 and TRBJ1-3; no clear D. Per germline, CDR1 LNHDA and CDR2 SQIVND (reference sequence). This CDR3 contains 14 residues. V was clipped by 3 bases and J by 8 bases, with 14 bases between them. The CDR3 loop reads CASSIPGLSYTIYF. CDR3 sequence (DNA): TGTGCCAGTAGTATCCCTGGACTGAGCTACACCATATATTTT.

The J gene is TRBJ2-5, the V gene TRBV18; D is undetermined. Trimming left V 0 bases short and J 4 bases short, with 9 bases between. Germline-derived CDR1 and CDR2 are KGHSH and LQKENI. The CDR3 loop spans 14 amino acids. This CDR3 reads CASSPPPMGETQYF. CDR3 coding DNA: TGTGCCAGCTCACCACCCCCGATGGGAGAGACCCAGTACTTC.

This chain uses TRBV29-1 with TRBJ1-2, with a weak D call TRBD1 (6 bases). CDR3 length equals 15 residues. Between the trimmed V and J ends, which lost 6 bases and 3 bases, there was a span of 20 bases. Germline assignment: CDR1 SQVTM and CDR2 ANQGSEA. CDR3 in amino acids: CSVGGQQVWDYGYTF. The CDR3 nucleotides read TGCAGCGTGGGCGGACAGCAAGTCTGGGACTATGGCTACACCTTC.